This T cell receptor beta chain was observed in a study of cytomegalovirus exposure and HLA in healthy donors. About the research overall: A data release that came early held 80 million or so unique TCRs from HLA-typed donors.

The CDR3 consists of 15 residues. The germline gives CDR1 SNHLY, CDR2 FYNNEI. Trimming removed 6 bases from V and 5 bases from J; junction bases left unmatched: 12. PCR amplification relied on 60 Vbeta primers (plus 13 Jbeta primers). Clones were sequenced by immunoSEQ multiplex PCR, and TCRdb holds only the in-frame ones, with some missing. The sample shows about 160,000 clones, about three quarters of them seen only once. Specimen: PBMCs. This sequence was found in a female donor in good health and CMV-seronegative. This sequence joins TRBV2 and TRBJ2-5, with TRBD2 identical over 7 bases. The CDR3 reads CASSEPGTMGETQYF. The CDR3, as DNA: TGTGCCAGCAGCGAACCTGGGACTATGGGGGAGACCCAGTACTTC.